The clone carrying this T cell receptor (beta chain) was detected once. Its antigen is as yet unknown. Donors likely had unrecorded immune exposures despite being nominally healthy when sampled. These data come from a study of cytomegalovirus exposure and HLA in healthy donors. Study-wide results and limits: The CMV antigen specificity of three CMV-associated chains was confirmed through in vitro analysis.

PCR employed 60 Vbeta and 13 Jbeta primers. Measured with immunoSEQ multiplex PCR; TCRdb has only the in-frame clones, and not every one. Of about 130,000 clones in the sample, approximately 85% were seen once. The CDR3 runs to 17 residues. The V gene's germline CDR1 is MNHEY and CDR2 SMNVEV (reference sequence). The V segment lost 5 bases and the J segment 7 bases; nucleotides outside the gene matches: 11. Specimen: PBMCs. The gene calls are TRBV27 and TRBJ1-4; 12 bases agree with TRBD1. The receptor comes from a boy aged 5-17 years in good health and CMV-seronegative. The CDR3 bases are TGTGCCAGCAGTCTCACCGGGACAGGGGGCTTGAGTGAAAAACTGTTTTTT. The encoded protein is CASSLTGTGGLSEKLFF.